This T cell receptor (beta chain) was found in a study of shared T cell receptors in the human thymus. The CDR3 runs 16 residues. Germline lookup yields CDR1 MDHEN and CDR2 SYDVKM. Losses at the gene ends were 5 bases for V and 5 bases for J; bases not matched to a gene: 10. Profiled with immunoSEQ multiplex PCR; TCRdb holds only in-frame clones, not every one. The data show hundreds of thousands of clones, around 87% seen once. The sample was also linked to a second study, of human thymus T cells. That investigation notes: Thymus tissue was removed during corrective cardiac surgery. Biased V and J segment usage appeared in thymus and peripheral blood.

This TCR was sampled from a boy less than two years old with a congenital heart defect. The specimen sequenced was thymocytes. The chain is built from TRBV28 and TRBJ2-1; 9 bases align to TRBD2. The CDR3 bases are TGTGCCAGCAGTCCACCACTAGCGGGCGAAGACAATGAGCAGTTCTTC. It yields the protein CASSPPLAGEDNEQFF.